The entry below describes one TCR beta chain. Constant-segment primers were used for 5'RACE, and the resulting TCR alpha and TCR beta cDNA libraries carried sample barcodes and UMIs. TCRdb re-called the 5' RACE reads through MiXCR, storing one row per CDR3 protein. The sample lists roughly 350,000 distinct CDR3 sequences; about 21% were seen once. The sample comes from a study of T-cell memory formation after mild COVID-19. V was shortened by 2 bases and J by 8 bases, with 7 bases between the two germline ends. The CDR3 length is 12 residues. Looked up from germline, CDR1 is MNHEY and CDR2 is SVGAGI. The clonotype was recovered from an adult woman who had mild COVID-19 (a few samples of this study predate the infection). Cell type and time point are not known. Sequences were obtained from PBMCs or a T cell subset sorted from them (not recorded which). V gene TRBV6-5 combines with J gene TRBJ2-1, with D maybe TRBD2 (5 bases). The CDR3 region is CASSYGSYEQFF. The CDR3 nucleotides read TGTGCCAGCAGTTACGGGAGCTATGAGCAGTTCTTC.